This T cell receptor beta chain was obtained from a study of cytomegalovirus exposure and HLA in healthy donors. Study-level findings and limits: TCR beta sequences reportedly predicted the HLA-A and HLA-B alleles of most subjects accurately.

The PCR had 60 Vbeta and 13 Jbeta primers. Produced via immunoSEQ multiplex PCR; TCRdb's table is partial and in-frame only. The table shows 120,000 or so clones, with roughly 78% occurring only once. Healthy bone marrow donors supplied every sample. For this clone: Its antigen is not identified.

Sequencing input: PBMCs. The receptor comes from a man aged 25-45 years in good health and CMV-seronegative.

The CDR3 coding sequence is TGTGCCAGCAGTCCAACTCCCGGGACAGGCTTTAATGAAAAACTGTTTTTT. It specifies CASSPTPGTGFNEKLFF. The gene calls are TRBV28 and TRBJ1-4; TRBD1 matches at 8 bases. V was clipped by 5 bases and J by 4 bases; unmatched bases: 12. Germline V gives CDR1 MDHEN, CDR2 SYDVKM. The CDR3 contains 17 residues. Drawing the rest from reference TRBV28 and TRBJ1-4, the complete variable domain is DVKVTQSSRYLVKRTGEKVFLECVQDMDHENMFWYRQDPGLGLRLIYFSYDVKMKEKGDIPEGYSVSREKKERFSLILESASTNQTSMYLCASSPTPGTGFNEKLFFGSGTQLSVL.